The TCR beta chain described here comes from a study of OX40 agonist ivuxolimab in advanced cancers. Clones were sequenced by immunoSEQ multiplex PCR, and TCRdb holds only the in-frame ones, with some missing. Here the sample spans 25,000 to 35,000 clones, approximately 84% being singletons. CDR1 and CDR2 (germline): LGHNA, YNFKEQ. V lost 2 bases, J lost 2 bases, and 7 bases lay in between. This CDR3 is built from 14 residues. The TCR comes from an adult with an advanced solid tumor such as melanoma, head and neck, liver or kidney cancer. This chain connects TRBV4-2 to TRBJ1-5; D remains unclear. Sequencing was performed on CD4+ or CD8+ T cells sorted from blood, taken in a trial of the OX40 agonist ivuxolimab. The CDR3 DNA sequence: TGTGCCAGCAGCCAATTACGAGGCAATCAGCCCCAGCATTTT. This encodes CASSQLRGNQPQHF.